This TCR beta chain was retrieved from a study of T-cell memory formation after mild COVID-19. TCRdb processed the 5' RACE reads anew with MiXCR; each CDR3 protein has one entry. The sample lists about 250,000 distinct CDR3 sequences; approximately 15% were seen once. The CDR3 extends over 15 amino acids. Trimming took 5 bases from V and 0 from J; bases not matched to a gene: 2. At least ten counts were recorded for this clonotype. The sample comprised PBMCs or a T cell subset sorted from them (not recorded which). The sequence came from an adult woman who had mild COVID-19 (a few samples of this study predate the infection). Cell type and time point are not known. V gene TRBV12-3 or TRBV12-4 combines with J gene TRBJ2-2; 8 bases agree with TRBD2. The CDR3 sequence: CASSLGLANTGELFF. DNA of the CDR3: TGTGCCAGCAGTCTGGGACTAGCGAACACCGGGGAGCTGTTTTTT.